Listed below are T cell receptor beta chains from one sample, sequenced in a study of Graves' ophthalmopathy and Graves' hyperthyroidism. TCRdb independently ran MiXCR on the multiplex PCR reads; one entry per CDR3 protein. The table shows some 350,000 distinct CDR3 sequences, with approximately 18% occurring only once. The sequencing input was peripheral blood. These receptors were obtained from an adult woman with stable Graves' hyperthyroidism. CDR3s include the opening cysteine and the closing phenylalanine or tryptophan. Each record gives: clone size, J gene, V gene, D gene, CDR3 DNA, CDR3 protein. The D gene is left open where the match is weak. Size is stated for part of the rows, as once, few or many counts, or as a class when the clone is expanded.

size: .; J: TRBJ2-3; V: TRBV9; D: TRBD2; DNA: TGTGCCAGCAGCGTAGGGCTTAGCGGGAGAACCCGCACAGATACGCAGTATTTT; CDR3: CASSVGLSGRTRTDTQYF
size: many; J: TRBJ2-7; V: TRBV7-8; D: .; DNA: TGTGCCAGCAGCTTAGGTAGCCCCGGAGGCTACGAGCAGTACTTC; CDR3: CASSLGSPGGYEQYF
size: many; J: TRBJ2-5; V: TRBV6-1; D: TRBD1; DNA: TGTGCCAGCAGAACGACAGGGGGTTTTCCCCAGTACTTC; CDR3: CASRTTGGFPQYF
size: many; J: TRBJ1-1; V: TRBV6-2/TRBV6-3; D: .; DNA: TGTGCCAGCCGCAGGGGCTCGAACACTGAAGCTTTCTTT; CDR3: CASRRGSNTEAFF
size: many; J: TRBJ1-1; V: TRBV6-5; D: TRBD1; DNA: TGTGCCAGCAGTTATTTAGGGGGCAACACTGAAGCTTTCTTT; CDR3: CASSYLGGNTEAFF
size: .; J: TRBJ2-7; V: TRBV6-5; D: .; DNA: TGTGCCAGCAGTTGGGCAGAAGACTACGAGCAGTACTTC; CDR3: CASSWAEDYEQYF
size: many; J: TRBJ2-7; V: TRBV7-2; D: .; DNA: TGTGCCAGCAGCTCAGCCGGGACCAACGTAATTGAGCAGTACTTC; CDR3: CASSSAGTNVIEQYF
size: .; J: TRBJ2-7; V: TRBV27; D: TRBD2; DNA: TGTGCCAGCAGTTCGCGGGAGGGCCGGAACGAGCAGTACTTC; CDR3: CASSSREGRNEQYF
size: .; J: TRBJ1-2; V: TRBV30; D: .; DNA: TGTGCCTGGAGTGCAGGGGCCGAGCTCTATGGCTACACCTTC; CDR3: CAWSAGAELYGYTF
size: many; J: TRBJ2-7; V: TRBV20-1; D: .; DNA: TGCAGTGCCTACCGCGGGCTAGCCGAATCCTACGAGCAGTACTTC; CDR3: CSAYRGLAESYEQYF
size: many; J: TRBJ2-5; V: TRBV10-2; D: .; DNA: TGCGCCAGCAGGTTGGGGGGTGAGGAGACCCAGTACTTC; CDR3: CASRLGGEETQYF
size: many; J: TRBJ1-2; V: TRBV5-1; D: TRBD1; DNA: TGCGCCAGCAGCGTGGACAGGGCTAACTATGGCTACACCTTC; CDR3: CASSVDRANYGYTF
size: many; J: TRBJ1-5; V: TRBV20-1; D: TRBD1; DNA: TGCAGTGCTAGAGAGGCAGGGGGCCTACTAAATCAGCCCCAGCATTTT; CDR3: CSAREAGGLLNQPQHF
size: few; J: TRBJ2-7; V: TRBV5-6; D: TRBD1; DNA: TGTGCCAGCAGCAATAAAAGGACAGGGGGCAACTCCTACGGGCAGTACTTC; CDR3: CASSNKRTGGNSYGQYF
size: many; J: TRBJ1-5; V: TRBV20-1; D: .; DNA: TGCAGTGCTCAAACGGGGTCTGACAATCAGCCCCAGCATTTT; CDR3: CSAQTGSDNQPQHF
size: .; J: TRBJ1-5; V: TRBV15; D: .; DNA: TGTGCCACCAGCCTCGGGACTGAGAATCAGCCCCAGCATTTT; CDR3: CATSLGTENQPQHF
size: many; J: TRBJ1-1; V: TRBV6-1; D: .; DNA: TGTGCCAGCAGTGTCACAGGGTCCGCCTTTGAAGCTTTCTTT; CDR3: CASSVTGSAFEAFF
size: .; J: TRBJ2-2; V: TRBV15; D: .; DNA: TGTACCGCCAGCAGACCAAGGGGCGCGGAGACCGGGGAGCTGTTTTTT; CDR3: CTASRPRGAETGELFF
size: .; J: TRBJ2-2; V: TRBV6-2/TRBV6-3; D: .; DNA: TGTGCCAGCAGTTCCCCCGGGGGCCGCACCGGGGAGCTGTGTTTT; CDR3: CASSSPGGRTGELCF
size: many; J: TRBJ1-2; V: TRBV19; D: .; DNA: TGTGCCAGTCAAGGGGTGGACTATGGCTACACCTTC; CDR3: CASQGVDYGYTF
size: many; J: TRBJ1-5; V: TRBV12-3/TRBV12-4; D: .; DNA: TGTGCCAGCAGTTTAGTGGGAGGAGAGCAGCCCCAGCATTTT; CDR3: CASSLVGGEQPQHF
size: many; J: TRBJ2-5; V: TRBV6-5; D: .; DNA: TGTGCCAGCAGTTCTCCTACGAGAGGGCGGGAGACCCAGTACTTC; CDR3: CASSSPTRGRETQYF
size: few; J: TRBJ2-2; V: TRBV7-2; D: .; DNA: TGTGCCAGCAGCTTCGTAACGAACACCGGGGAGCTGTTTTTT; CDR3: CASSFVTNTGELFF
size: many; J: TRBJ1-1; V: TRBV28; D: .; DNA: TGTGCCAGCAGTCGCGCCGGGACATCGAACACTGAAGCTTTCTTT; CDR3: CASSRAGTSNTEAFF
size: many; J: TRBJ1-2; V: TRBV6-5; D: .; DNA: TGTGCCAGCAGTTCCAACTTGGAAAAGTCCTATGGCTACACCTTC; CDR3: CASSSNLEKSYGYTF
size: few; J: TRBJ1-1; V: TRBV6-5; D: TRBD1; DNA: TGTGCCTGCAGTTTGGGACAGCTGAACACTGAAGCTTTCTTT; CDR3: CACSLGQLNTEAFF
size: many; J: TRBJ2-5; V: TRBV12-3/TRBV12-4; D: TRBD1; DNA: TGTGCCAGCAGTCCCCCCCGACAGGGCGGGGAGACCCAGTACTTC; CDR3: CASSPPRQGGETQYF
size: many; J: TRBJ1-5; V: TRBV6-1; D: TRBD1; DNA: TGTGCCAGCAGTGAAGCCCCGACAGGGTTCCAGCCCCAGCATTTT; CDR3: CASSEAPTGFQPQHF
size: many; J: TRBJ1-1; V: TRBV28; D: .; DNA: TGTGCCAGCAGTATGACAGAGAACACTGAAGCTTTCTTT; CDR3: CASSMTENTEAFF
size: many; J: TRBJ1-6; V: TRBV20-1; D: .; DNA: TGCAGTGCTAGAGATAAGATAAAGGGCCATAATTCACCCCTCCACTTT; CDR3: CSARDKIKGHNSPLHF
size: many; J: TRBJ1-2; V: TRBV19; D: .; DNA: TGTGCCAGTACAGGCCACCTTGGCTATGGCTACACCTTC; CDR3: CASTGHLGYGYTF
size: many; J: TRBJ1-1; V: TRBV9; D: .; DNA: TGTGCCAGCAGCGCCCTCTCGGACCCAAACACTGAAGCTTTCTTT; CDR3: CASSALSDPNTEAFF
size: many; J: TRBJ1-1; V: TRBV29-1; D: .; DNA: TGCAGCGTTGAGACGCGGACACCAGGTGAAGCTTTCTTT; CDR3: CSVETRTPGEAFF
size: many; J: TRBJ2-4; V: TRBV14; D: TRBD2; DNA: TGTGCCAGCAGCCAACTAGTAGCGGGAGGGCCGAACATTCAGTACTTC; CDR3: CASSQLVAGGPNIQYF
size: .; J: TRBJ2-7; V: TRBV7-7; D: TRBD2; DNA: TGTGCTAGCAGCTTAGAGGGAGGGGACGAGCAGTACTTC; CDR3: CASSLEGGDEQYF
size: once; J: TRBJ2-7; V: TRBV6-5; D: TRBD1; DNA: TGTGCCACCGTTAATGCCGGGACAGGGTTCGAGCAGTACTTC; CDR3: CATVNAGTGFEQYF
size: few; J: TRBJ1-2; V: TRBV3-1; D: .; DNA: TGTGCCAGCAGCCAAGAATACTATGGCTACACCTTC; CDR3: CASSQEYYGYTF
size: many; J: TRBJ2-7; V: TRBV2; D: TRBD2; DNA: TGTGCCAGCAGTGAATACTTAGCGGGAATAGGCGAGCAGTACTTC; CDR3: CASSEYLAGIGEQYF
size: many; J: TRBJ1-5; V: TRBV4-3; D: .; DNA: TGCGCCAGCAGCCAAGTGCTGGAAGATCATCAGCCCCAGCATTTT; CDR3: CASSQVLEDHQPQHF
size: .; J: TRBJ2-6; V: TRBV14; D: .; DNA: TGTGCCAGCAGCCAGACAGTCTTTTCCTCTGGGGCCAACGTCCTGACTTTC; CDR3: CASSQTVFSSGANVLTF
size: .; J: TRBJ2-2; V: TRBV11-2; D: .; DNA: TGTGCCAGCAGCTCCGTGCAGTCGCCGGCCGGGGAGCTGTTTTTT; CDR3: CASSSVQSPAGELFF
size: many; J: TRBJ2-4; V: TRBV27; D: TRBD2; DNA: TGTGCCAGCAGTTTAGGCGGGAGGGGGCAAAACATTCAGTACTTC; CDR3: CASSLGGRGQNIQYF
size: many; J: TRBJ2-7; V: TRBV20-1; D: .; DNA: TGCAGTGCCACGTTCCTAGGGCTTAGTGAGCAGTACTTC; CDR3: CSATFLGLSEQYF
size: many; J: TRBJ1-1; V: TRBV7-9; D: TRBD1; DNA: TGTGCCAGCAGCCGACCTGGACAGGGTAGAGCTTTCTTT; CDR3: CASSRPGQGRAFF
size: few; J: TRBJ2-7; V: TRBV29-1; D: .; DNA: TGCAGCGTTGAACTGACCGGGACTCCGGGGGTAGTCTACGAGCAGTACTTC; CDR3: CSVELTGTPGVVYEQYF
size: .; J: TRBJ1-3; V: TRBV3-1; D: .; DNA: TGTGCCAGCAGCCGATCCCCCCGGGGCTCTGGAAACACCATATATTTT; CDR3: CASSRSPRGSGNTIYF
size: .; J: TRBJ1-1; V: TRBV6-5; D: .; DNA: TGTGCCAGCAGCTACCAGGTCGGGCGGGGTCGTACTGATGCTTTCTTT; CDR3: CASSYQVGRGRTDAFF
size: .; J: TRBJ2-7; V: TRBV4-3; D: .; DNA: TGCGCCAGCAGCCAAGAGTCAGGGGGGTCGGTCGGCGAGCAGCACTTC; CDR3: CASSQESGGSVGEQHF
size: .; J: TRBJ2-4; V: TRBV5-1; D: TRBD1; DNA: TGCGCCAGCAGCCATGGGACAGGACGTGACATTAAGTACTTC; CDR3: CASSHGTGRDIKYF
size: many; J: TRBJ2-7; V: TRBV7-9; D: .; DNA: TGTGCCAGCAGCGTTGGGGGGGCAGGGACGCACGAGCAGTACTTC; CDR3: CASSVGGAGTHEQYF
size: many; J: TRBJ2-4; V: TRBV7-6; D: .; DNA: TGTGCCAGCAGCTTCGGACAGAAAAACATTCAGTACTTC; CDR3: CASSFGQKNIQYF
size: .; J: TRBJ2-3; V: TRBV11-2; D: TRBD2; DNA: TGTGCCAGCAGCCCCATTCTTAGCGGGAGCACAGATACGCAGTATTTT; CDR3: CASSPILSGSTDTQYF
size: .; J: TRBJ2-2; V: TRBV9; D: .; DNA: TGTGCCAGCAGCGTAGGGCTAGCGACGAACACCGGGGAGCTGTTTTTT; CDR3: CASSVGLATNTGELFF
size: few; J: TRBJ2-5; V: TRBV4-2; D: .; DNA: TGTGCCAGCAGCCATGCATCGGGGCGGAACAGCAAAGAGACCCAGTACTTC; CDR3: CASSHASGRNSKETQYF